These 4 T cell receptor beta chains came from one sample sequenced in a study of blood T cell repertoires in COVID-19. Clones were read by immunoSEQ multiplex PCR, and TCRdb kept only the in-frame ones, dropping some. The sample includes around 230,000 clones, around 80% seen only once; the top ten take around 27%. The sample comprised peripheral blood. These receptors came from a man in his forties or fifties with acute or convalescent COVID-19.

Of note for this clone: Other DNA sequences in the sample encode the same CDR3. This chain uses TRBV15 with TRBJ1-4; D may be TRBD1 (6 bases). CDR1 is LNHNV and CDR2 is YYDKDF in the germline V gene (reference sequence). V was trimmed by 0 bases and J by 5 bases, leaving 13 bases between them. The CDR3 contains 16 residues. CDR3 residues: CATSRDLRTVNEKLFF. The CDR3 nucleotides read TGTGCCACCAGCAGAGATCTCAGGACAGTAAATGAAAAACTGTTTTTT.

The chain combines TRBV30 with TRBJ1-1; TRBD1 might be the D (5 bases). This CDR3 has 13 amino acids. V was cut by 3 bases and J by 1 base, with 9 bases left in between. Germline-derived CDR1 and CDR2 are GTSNPN and SVGIG (reference sequence). For the CDR3, the DNA is TGTGCCTGGAGGCCTGGGGCGAACACTGAAGCTTTCTTT. This codes for CAWRPGANTEAFF.

The rearrangement links TRBV6-1 to TRBJ1-2; D remains ambiguous. Trimming stripped 3 bases from V and 4 bases from J, with 18 bases between. The germline gives CDR1 MNHNS, CDR2 SASEGT. This CDR3 comprises 16 residues. The CDR3: CASSEALNLGGYGYTF. In DNA form, the CDR3 reads TGTGCCAGCAGTGAGGCCTTGAATCTAGGCGGCTATGGCTACACCTTC.

The chain joins TRBV5-1 to TRBJ2-7, with 7 bases fitting TRBD1. Germline loops: CDR1 SGHRS, CDR2 YFSETQ. V shed 0 bases, J shed 2 bases, and the junction held 2 bases outside the gene matches. This CDR3 has 14 residues. CDR3 coding DNA: TGCGCCAGCAGCTTGGTGGGGACAGCCTACGAGCAGTACTTC. It yields the protein CASSLVGTAYEQYF.